What follows are 21 T cell receptor beta chains derived from one specimen sequenced in a study of blood T cell repertoires in COVID-19. Generated by immunoSEQ multiplex PCR, the TCRdb table keeps only in-frame clones and is missing some. The data hold 250,000 to 300,000 clones, with 85% to 90% observed a single time. The material sequenced was peripheral blood. These TCRs come from a man in his forties with acute or convalescent COVID-19.

The genes are TRBV3-1 (or the pseudogene TRBV3-2) and TRBJ2-7; TRBD1 matches at 7 bases. There are 13 residues in the CDR3. In germline, CDR1 is LGHDT, CDR2 YNNKEL (reference sequence). Trimming cost V 1 base and J 4 bases; bases outside gene matches: 1. The CDR3 DNA reads TGTGCCAGCAGCCAAGGGGGACAGTACGAGCAGTACTTC. Translating gives CASSQGGQYEQYF.

This clone was observed a single time. J is TRBJ2-1 and V is TRBV4-1; 11 positions agree with TRBD2. The germline V gene has CDR1 MGHRA and CDR2 YSYEKL. The CDR3 totals 17 residues. V trimming: 0 bases; J trimming: 4 bases; junction bases outside the gene matches: 5. The CDR3, as DNA: TGCGCCAGCAGCCAAGATCCGGGACTAGCGGTGTACAATGAGCAGTTCTTC. It yields the protein CASSQDPGLAVYNEQFF.

The chain is built from TRBV6-5 and TRBJ2-7; 7 bases are shared with TRBD1. With V trimmed by 7 bases and J by 5 bases, 14 bases remained unmatched. The CDR3 spans 15 residues. Germline CDR1 reads MNHEY; CDR2 reads SVGAGI. Written as DNA, the CDR3 is TGTGCCAGCACAGGGGGAGCTTCCTCCTGGGACGAGCAGTACTTC. Its protein product is CASTGGASSWDEQYF.

The V gene is TRBV4-1, the J gene TRBJ2-7; 8 nucleotides line up with TRBD1. With V trimmed by 0 bases and J by 5 bases, 18 bases remained unmatched. CDR1 MGHRA and CDR2 YSYEKL come from the germline V gene. The CDR3 consists of 19 residues. The CDR3 DNA reads as TGCGCCAGCAGCCAAGATGTATTCCCTCCCCAGGGGGCTTTCCACGAGCAGTACTTC. Protein product: CASSQDVFPPQGAFHEQYF.

This clone was counted only a few times. The chain is built from TRBV27 and TRBJ2-7; 9 nucleotides line up with TRBD2. The CDR3 length is 18 residues. Per the germline V gene, CDR1 is MNHEY and CDR2 is SMNVEV (reference sequence). With V trimmed by 5 bases and J by 3 bases, 17 bases remained unmatched. Here the CDR3 reads CASSPFVAGAPMGYEQYF. The DNA for the CDR3 is TGTGCCAGCAGTCCTTTCGTAGCGGGGGCACCCATGGGCTACGAGCAGTACTTC.

This sequence joins TRBV9 and TRBJ2-3; D unresolved. CDR1 and CDR2 from the germline V gene are SGDLS and YYNGEE. The V gene lost 3 bases and the J gene lost 3 bases, with 11 bases spanning the gap. This CDR3 has 14 amino acids. In DNA, the CDR3 is TGTGCCAGCAGCGAGCCGAGTGGTACAGATACGCAGTATTTT. Protein: CASSEPSGTDTQYF.

On this clone itself: No conserved phenylalanine or tryptophan ends this CDR3, so it is likely a read error. Because the CDR3's place on the DNA is in doubt, the DNA is left out and the CDR3 is given as listed by TCRdb. V gene TRBV11-3 combines with J gene TRBJ2-7; the D call in the table, TRBD2, was not verified against the DNA. Including both end residues, the CDR3 is 8 amino acids long. The germline gives CDR1 SGHNT, CDR2 YENEEA. The CDR3 region is CASSPGSR.

The chain uses TRBV6-6 and TRBJ1-5, with unresolved D. CDR3 length: 13 amino acids. Trimming shortened V by 9 bases and J by 1 base, and 10 bases separated the two germline ends. In germline, CDR1 is MNHNY, CDR2 SVGAGI (reference sequence). DNA of the CDR3: TGTGCCAGTGAGCTAATGAGCAATCAGCCCCAGCATTTT. Translation: CASELMSNQPQHF.

The CDR3 DNA is TGTGCCAGCAGCCAAGATCTCATCAGGACCTACGAGCAGTACTTC. Its translation is CASSQDLIRTYEQYF. The rearrangement uses TRBV3-1 (or the pseudogene TRBV3-2) and TRBJ2-7; no clear D. V gave up 0 bases and J gave up 2 bases, with 11 bases separating them. Looked up from germline, CDR1 is LGHDT and CDR2 is YNNKEL (reference sequence). The length of the CDR3 is 15 residues.

The chain employs TRBV5-1 and TRBJ2-3; a possible D gene is TRBD2 (5 bases). Germline V CDR1 and CDR2: SGHRS, YFSETQ. The CDR3 contains 16 residues. With 4 bases removed from V and 0 bases from J, the gap between germline ends came to 15 bases. The CDR3 nucleotides read TGCGCCAGCAGCGAGGGCTCGGGGTATAGCACAGATACGCAGTATTTT. Amino acid sequence: CASSEGSGYSTDTQYF.

The chain couples TRBV5-4 to TRBJ2-7; D is possibly TRBD2 (6 bases). Germline V CDR1 and CDR2: SGHNT, YYREEE (reference sequence). CDR3 size: 15 residues. The V end was cut by 2 bases, the J end by 0 bases, with 12 bases between. CDR3 bases: TGTGCCAGCAGCTTAGGAGGGCTATACTCCTACGAGCAGTACTTC. Amino acids: CASSLGGLYSYEQYF.

The V call is TRBV3-1 (or the pseudogene TRBV3-2), the J call TRBJ1-2; 8 bases map to TRBD1. The V gene end was trimmed by 3 bases and the J gene end by 4 bases; junction bases not matched to a gene: 10. Germline V gene sequence: CDR1 LGHDT, CDR2 YNNKEL (reference sequence). The CDR3 has 16 amino acids. The CDR3 sequence: CASSHHGQGKGYGYTF. CDR3 in DNA: TGTGCCAGCAGCCATCATGGACAGGGTAAGGGCTATGGCTACACCTTC.

This clone was seen a few times. The chain uses TRBV6-2 or TRBV6-3 and TRBJ1-2; D perhaps matches TRBD1 (5 bases). From germline, CDR1 is MNHEY and CDR2 SVGEGT. There are 14 residues in the CDR3. Trimming removed 0 bases at V and 8 bases at J, with 13 bases between. CDR3 sequence: CASSYSRGPGGYTF. The CDR3 nucleotides are TGTGCCAGCAGTTACTCGAGAGGCCCAGGGGGCTACACCTTC.

J is TRBJ2-6 and V is TRBV11-2; no reliable D call. CDR1 and CDR2 (germline): SGHAT, FQNNGV. There are 13 residues in the CDR3. Trimming left V 6 bases short and J 2 bases short, with 5 bases between. CDR3 sequence: CASSAAGANVLTF. CDR3 nucleotides: TGTGCCAGCAGTGCAGCTGGGGCCAACGTCCTGACTTTC. Combining the CDR3 with reference TRBV11-2 and TRBJ2-6 gives the whole variable domain EAGVAQSPRYKIIEKRQSVAFWCNPISGHATLYWYQQILGQGPKLLIQFQNNGVVDDSQLPKDRFSAERLKGVDSTLKIQPAKLEDSAVYLCASSAAGANVLTFGAGSRLTVL.

The chain uses TRBV11-3 and TRBJ2-2; D remains ambiguous. V was trimmed by 3 bases and J by 8 bases, leaving 10 bases between them. The CDR3 has 13 amino acids. CDR1 is SGHNT, CDR2 YENEEA, per germline. Here the CDR3 reads CASSFTTEGELFF. DNA for the CDR3: TGTGCCAGCAGCTTCACCACAGAGGGGGAGCTGTTTTTT.

This clone has just a few counts. The genes are TRBV7-9 and TRBJ1-2; D unclear. Trimming stripped 5 bases from V and 0 bases from J, with 16 bases between. CDR3 length: 16 amino acids. The germline CDR1 and CDR2 sequences are SEHNR and FQNEAQ (reference sequence). CDR3 bases: TGTGCCAGCAGCACCCTGGGAGGCAGCCCTAACTATGGCTACACCTTC. Protein: CASSTLGGSPNYGYTF.

The chain carries TRBV28 and TRBJ2-7, with TRBD2 identical over 7 bases. J lost 5 bases, V lost 6 bases, and 16 bases had no gene match. This CDR3 has 16 residues. Germline CDR1 reads MDHEN; CDR2 reads SYDVKM. CDR3 DNA: TGTGCCAGCAGACCCTTTAACGGACGCGGGACTAACGAGCAGTACTTC. This sequence encodes CASRPFNGRGTNEQYF.

The chain joins TRBV10-3 to TRBJ1-5; 12 bases align to TRBD1. The CDR3 extends over 16 amino acids. Germline V gene sequence: CDR1 ENHRY, CDR2 SYGVKD. The V segment lost 5 bases and the J segment 7 bases; nucleotides outside the gene matches: 9. CDR3 DNA sequence: TGTGCCATCAGTAACTCCGGGACAGGGGGCGGGCAGCCCCAGCATTTT. Translating it yields CAISNSGTGGGQPQHF.

The genes are TRBV4-1 and TRBJ2-7; D is unclear. V lost 0 bases to trimming and J lost 3 bases, with 6 bases between them. Germline CDR1 MGHRA, CDR2 YSYEKL. CDR3 length: 13 amino acids. CDR3 coding DNA: TGCGCCAGCAGCCAAGAGATCAGCTACGAGCAGTACTTC. Its protein product is CASSQEISYEQYF.

J is TRBJ2-2 and V is TRBV6-5; TRBD1 agrees at 9 bases. This CDR3 region has 15 residues. The V and J ends lost 6 bases and 3 bases, in that order; junction bases with no gene match: 5. Germline-derived CDR1 and CDR2 are MNHEY and SVGAGI. CDR3 region: CASSPTGGHTGELFF. CDR3 nucleotides: TGTGCCAGCAGCCCAACAGGGGGCCACACCGGGGAGCTGTTTTTT.

This clone was seen a few times. This chain joins TRBV4-1 and TRBJ1-5, with 7 bases fitting TRBD1. Trimming cost V 4 bases and J 1 base; bases outside gene matches: 10. CDR1 is MGHRA, CDR2 YSYEKL, per germline. This CDR3 is built from 17 residues. The CDR3 sequence: CASSLYSQGRSNQPQHF. The DNA of the CDR3 is TGCGCCAGCAGCCTTTATTCACAGGGGAGAAGCAATCAGCCCCAGCATTTT.